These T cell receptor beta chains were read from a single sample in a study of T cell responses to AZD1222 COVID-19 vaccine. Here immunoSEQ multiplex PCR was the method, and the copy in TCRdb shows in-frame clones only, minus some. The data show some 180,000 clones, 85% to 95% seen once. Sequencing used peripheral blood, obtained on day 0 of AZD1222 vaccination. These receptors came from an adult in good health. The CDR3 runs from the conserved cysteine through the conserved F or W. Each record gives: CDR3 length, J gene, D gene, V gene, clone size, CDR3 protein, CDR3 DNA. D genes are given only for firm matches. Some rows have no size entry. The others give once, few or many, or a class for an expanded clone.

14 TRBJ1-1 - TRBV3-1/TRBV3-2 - CASSQDNKNTEAFF TGTGCCAGCAGCCAAGATAACAAGAACACTGAAGCTTTCTTT
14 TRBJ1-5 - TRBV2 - CASSLEGFNQPQHF TGTGCCAGCAGCCTAGAGGGTTTCAATCAGCCCCAGCATTTT
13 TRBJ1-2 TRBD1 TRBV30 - CAWSVGTGFGYTF TGTGCCTGGAGTGTAGGGACAGGGTTTGGCTACACCTTC
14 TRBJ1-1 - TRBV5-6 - CASRSLRGNTEAFF TGTGCCAGCAGATCTCTACGGGGGAACACTGAAGCTTTCTTT
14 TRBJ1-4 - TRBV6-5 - CASSYRGTNEKLFF TGTGCCAGCAGTTACCGGGGAACTAATGAAAAACTGTTTTTT
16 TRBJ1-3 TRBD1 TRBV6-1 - CASSEGAGTAGNTIYF TGTGCCAGCAGTGAGGGGGCCGGGACAGCTGGAAACACCATATATTTT
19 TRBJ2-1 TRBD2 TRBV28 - CASSPPPGLAGSTYNEQFF TGTGCCAGCAGTCCACCTCCGGGACTAGCGGGGTCGACCTACAATGAGCAGTTCTTC
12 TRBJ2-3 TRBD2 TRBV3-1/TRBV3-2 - CASSPTSDTQYF TGTGCCAGCAGCCCGACTAGCGATACGCAGTATTTT
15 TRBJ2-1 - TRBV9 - CASSVSGLGANEQFF TGTGCCAGCAGCGTAAGTGGACTCGGGGCCAATGAGCAGTTCTTC
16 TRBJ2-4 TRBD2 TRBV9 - CASSVSGDGAKNIQYF TGTGCCAGCAGCGTTAGCGGGGACGGAGCCAAAAACATTCAGTACTTC
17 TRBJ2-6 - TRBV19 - CASSWTATFSGANVLTF TGTGCCAGTAGTTGGACCGCCACTTTCTCTGGGGCCAACGTCCTGACTTTC
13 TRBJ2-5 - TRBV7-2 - CASSRGQPETQYF TGTGCCAGCAGCCGCGGACAGCCAGAGACCCAGTACTTC
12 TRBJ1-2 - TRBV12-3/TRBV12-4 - CASRALLYGYTF TGTGCCAGCAGGGCCCTTCTCTATGGCTACACCTTC
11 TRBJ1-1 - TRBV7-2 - CASISSHVAFF TGTGCCAGCATCTCCAGTCATGTCGCTTTCTTT
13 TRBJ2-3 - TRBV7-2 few CASNLYIADTQYF TGTGCCAGCAACCTTTATATAGCAGATACGCAGTATTTT
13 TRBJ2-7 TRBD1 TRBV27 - CASRGTGVGEQYF TGTGCCAGCAGGGGGACAGGGGTCGGCGAGCAGTACTTC
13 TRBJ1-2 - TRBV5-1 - CASSNPGGNGYTF TGCGCCAGCAGCAACCCGGGCGGCAATGGCTACACCTTC
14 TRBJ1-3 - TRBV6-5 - CASIPLNVGNTIYF TGTGCCAGCATCCCTTTAAACGTTGGAAACACCATATATTTT
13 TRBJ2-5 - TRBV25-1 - CASASGSRETQYF TGTGCCAGCGCCTCGGGGTCGCGAGAGACCCAGTACTTC
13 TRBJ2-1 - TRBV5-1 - CASSFKADNEQFF TGCGCCAGCAGCTTTAAGGCCGACAATGAGCAGTTCTTC
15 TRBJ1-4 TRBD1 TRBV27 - CASSSWGQPNEKLFF TGTGCCAGCAGTTCCTGGGGACAGCCTAATGAAAAACTGTTTTTT
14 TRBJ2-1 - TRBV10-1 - CASSEGTQVYEQFF TGCGCCAGCAGTGAGGGGACACAGGTCTATGAGCAGTTCTTC
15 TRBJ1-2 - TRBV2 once CASNQLSRGARGYTF TGTGCCAGCAACCAATTGAGTCGGGGGGCTAGGGGCTACACCTTC
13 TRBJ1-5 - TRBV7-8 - CASSRQRAQPQHF TGTGCCAGCAGCAGACAGAGAGCGCAGCCCCAGCATTTT
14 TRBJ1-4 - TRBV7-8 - CASRPGTGNEKLFF TGTGCCAGCAGACCCGGGACGGGAAATGAAAAACTGTTTTTT
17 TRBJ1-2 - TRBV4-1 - CASSRSSDSRLNYGYTF TGCGCCAGCAGCCGTTCCTCGGACAGCCGACTGAACTATGGCTACACCTTC
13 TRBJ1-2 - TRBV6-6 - CASSRGGREGYTF TGTGCCAGCAGTCGTGGGGGAAGGGAGGGCTACACCTTC
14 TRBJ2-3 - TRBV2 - CASNDGQPTDTQYF TGTGCCAGCAACGACGGCCAACCCACAGATACGCAGTATTTT
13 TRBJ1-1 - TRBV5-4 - CASSLVGAPEAFF TGTGCCAGCAGCTTGGTAGGGGCTCCTGAAGCTTTCTTT
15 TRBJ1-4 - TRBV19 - CASSPSGRLNEKLFF TGTGCCAGTAGTCCCTCGGGACGGCTTAATGAAAAACTGTTTTTT
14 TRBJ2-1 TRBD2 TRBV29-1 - CSVGGLAGGDEQFF TGCAGCGTTGGGGGACTAGCGGGGGGCGATGAGCAGTTCTTC
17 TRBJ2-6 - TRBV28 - CASSRDNYFSGANVLTF TGTGCCAGCAGCCGGGACAACTACTTCTCTGGGGCCAACGTCCTGACTTTC
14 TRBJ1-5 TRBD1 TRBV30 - CAWSERGGFRPQHF TGTGCCTGGTCGGAGAGAGGGGGCTTTCGGCCCCAGCATTTT
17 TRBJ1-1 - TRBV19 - CASSSPPGSNMNTEAFF TGTGCCAGTAGTTCCCCCCCCGGAAGTAACATGAACACTGAAGCTTTCTTT
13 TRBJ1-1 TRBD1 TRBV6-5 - CASRGTAGGSTFF TGTGCCAGCAGAGGGACAGCGGGAGGGTCGACTTTCTTT
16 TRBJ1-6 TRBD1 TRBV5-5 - CASSLGGTGGNSPLHF TGTGCCAGCAGCTTGGGAGGGACAGGGGGGAATTCACCCCTCCACTTT
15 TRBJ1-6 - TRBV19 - CASTHRGRVNSPLHF TGTGCCAGTACCCATCGAGGCAGGGTGAATTCACCCCTCCACTTT
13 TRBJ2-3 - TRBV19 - CASTLRGADTQYF TGTGCCAGTACCTTAAGGGGTGCAGATACGCAGTATTTT
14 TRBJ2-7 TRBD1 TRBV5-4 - CASSPGTGEYEQYF TGTGCCAGCAGCCCGGGGACAGGGGAGTACGAGCAGTACTTC
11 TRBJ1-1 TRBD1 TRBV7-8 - CASHRGTEAFF TGTGCCAGCCACAGGGGCACTGAAGCTTTCTTT
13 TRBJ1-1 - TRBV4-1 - CASSPEIRAEAFF TGCGCCAGCAGCCCCGAGATCCGCGCTGAAGCTTTCTTT
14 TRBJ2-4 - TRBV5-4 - CASSLDWRGNIQYF TGTGCCAGCAGCTTGGACTGGCGCGGAAACATTCAGTACTTC
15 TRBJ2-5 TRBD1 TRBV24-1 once CATSDSRTGGWTQYF TGTGCCACCAGTGATTCACGGACAGGGGGCTGGACCCAGTACTTC
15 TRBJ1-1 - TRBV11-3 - CASSPSGKMNTEAFF TGTGCCAGCAGCCCCTCCGGGAAAATGAACACTGAAGCTTTCTTT
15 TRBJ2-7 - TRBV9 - CASSPFTGVGGEQYF TGTGCCAGCAGCCCCTTTACAGGGGTGGGAGGCGAGCAGTACTTC
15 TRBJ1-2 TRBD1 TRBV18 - CASSRITGGAYGYTF TGTGCCAGCTCACGCATCACAGGGGGGGCCTATGGCTACACCTTC
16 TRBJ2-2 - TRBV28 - CASTSLVVGSTGELFF TGTGCCAGCACCTCCTTAGTGGTCGGGAGTACCGGGGAGCTGTTTTTT
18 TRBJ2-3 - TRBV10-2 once CASSESTRDLLGTDTQYF TGCGCCAGCAGTGAGTCAACGAGAGACCTCTTGGGCACAGATACGCAGTATTTT
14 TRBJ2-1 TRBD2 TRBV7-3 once CASSPGGAGDEQFF TGTGCCAGCAGCCCCGGGGGGGCTGGGGATGAGCAGTTCTTC
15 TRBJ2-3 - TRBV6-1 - CASSEVGGTTDTQYF TGTGCCAGCAGTGAAGTGGGTGGGACAACAGATACGCAGTATTTT
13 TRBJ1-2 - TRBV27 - CASSLQGNYGYTF TGTGCCAGCAGTTTACAAGGGAACTATGGCTACACCTTC
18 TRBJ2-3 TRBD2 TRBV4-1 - CASSQDRASGGAGDTQYF TGCGCCAGCAGCCAAGATCGGGCTAGCGGGGGGGCAGGGGATACGCAGTATTTT
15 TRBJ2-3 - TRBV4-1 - CASSPISASTDTQYF TGCGCCAGCAGCCCGATCTCAGCTAGCACAGATACGCAGTATTTT
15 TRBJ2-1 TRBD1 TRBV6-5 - CASSSDRGPYNEQFF TGTGCCAGCAGTTCAGACAGGGGGCCCTACAATGAGCAGTTCTTC
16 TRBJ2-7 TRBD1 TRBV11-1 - CASSVRTGTGLDEQYF TGTGCCAGCAGCGTCAGGACAGGGACCGGTTTAGACGAGCAGTACTTC
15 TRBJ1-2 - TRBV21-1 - CASSKAGGGSYGYTF TGTGCCAGCAGCAAAGCTGGAGGTGGTAGCTATGGCTACACCTTC